This TCR beta chain was obtained from a study of T cell clonotyping in hematopoietic cell transplantation. Study findings and constraints: Recipient TCR diversity dropped after transplant; expanded clonotypes rose from day 30 to 180.

TCRdb's copy holds only in-frame clones and misses some; the assay was immunoSEQ multiplex PCR. The sample lists thousands of clones; roughly 96% were seen once. Comments on this clone: Its antigen is not identified.

The CDR3 runs 11 residues. CDR1 is MNHEY and CDR2 is SVGAGI in the germline V gene. Trimming took 2 bases from V and 7 from J, leaving 5 bases between them. The chain couples TRBV6-5 to TRBJ1-2; no definite D call. The material was PBMCs, obtained 30 days after allogeneic stem cell transplant. The receptor was isolated from a male patient in his thirties or forties who had an allogeneic stem cell transplant from a related donor, so the T cells may come from the graft donor. Some clones in this sample may be carry-over from other donors' samples. In nucleotides, the CDR3 is TGTGCCAGCAGTTACGCAGGTGGCTACACCTTC. Residues: CASSYAGGYTF.